Given below is one T cell receptor (beta chain) in context. Across fewer than 25 US areas, participants ranged in age from about 18 to 90 years. V was clipped by 7 bases and J by 0 bases, with 7 bases between them. CDR1 is LGHDT and CDR2 is YNNKEL in the germline V gene (reference sequence). The CDR3 is 12 residues long. This sample is drawn from a study of blood T cell repertoires in COVID-19. Turning to the study itself: From T cells, B-cell-depleted T cells, or PBMCs came the material, which was cDNA or gDNA.

The method was immunoSEQ multiplex PCR; TCRdb's version includes in-frame clones alone and lacks a portion of them. Among approximately 180,000 clones listed, about 72% were seen once. The sequence came from a woman between 45 and 60 years old who had recovered from COVID-19. Sequences were obtained from PBMCs or T cells enriched from blood (not recorded which). V is TRBV3-1 (or the pseudogene TRBV3-2) and J is TRBJ2-7; D might be TRBD2 (6 bases). This CDR3 is CASTSDSYEQYF. CDR3 bases: TGTGCCAGCACTAGCGACTCCTACGAGCAGTACTTC.